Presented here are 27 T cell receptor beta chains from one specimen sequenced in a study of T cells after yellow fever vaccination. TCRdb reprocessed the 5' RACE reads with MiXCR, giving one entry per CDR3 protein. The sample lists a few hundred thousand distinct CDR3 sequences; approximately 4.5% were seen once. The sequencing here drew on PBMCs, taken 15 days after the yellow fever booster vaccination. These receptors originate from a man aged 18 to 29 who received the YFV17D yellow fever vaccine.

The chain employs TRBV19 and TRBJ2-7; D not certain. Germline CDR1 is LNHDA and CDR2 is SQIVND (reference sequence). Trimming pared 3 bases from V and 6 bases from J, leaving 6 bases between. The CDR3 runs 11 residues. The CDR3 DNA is TGTGCCAGTAGTATGGGTTCCGAGCAGTACTTC. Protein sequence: CASSMGSEQYF.

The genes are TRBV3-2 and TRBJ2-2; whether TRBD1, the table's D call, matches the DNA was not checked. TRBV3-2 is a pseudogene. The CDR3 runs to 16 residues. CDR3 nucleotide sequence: TGTGCCAGCAGACAGACCCCCCGAATGAACACCGGGGAGCTGTTTTTT. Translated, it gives CASRQTPRMNTGELFF.

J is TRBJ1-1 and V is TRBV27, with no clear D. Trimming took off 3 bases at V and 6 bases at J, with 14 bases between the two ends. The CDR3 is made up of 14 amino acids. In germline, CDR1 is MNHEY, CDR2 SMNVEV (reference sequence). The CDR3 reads CASSFGLRGPEAFF. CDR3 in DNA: TGTGCCAGCAGTTTCGGGTTACGTGGTCCTGAAGCTTTCTTT.

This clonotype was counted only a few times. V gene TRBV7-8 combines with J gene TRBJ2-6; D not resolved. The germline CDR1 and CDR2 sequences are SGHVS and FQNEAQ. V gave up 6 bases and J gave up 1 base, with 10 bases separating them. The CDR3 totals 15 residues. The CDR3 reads CASSLILSGANVLTF. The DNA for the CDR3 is TGTGCCAGCAGTTTGATTTTGTCTGGGGCCAACGTCCTGACTTTC.

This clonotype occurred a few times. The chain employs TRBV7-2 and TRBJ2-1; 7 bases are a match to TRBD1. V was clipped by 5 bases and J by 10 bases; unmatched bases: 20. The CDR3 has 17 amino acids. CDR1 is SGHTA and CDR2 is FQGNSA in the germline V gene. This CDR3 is CASSAQPQGVASGEQFF. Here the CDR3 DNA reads TGTGCCAGCAGCGCCCAGCCGCAGGGGGTGGCCTCGGGAGAGCAGTTCTTC.

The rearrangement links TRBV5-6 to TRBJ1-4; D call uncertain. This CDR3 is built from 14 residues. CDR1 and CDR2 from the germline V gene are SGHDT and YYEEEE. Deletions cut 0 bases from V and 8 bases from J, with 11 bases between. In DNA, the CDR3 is TGTGCCAGCAGCTTGGGCCCACTGGGCGAAAAACTGTTTTTT. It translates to CASSLGPLGEKLFF. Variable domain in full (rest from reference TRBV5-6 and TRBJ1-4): DAGVTQSPTHLIKTRGQQVTLRCSPKSGHDTVSWYQQALGQGPQFIFQYYEEEERQRGNFPDRFSGHQFPNYSSELNVNALLLGDSALYLCASSLGPLGEKLFFGSGTQLSVL.

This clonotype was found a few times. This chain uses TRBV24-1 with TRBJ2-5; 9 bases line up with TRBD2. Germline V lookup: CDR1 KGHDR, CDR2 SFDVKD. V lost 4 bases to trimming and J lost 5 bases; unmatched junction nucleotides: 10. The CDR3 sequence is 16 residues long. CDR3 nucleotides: TGTGCCACCAGTGACCCCGCGGGGGGGCGTGGGGAGACCCAGTACTTC. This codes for CATSDPAGGRGETQYF.

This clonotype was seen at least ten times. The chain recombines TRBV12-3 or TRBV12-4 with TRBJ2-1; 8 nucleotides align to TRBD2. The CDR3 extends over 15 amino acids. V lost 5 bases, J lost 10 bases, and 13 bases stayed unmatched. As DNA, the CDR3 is TGTGCCAGCAGTCCGCGGGGGGCCGGTTTTAGAGAGCAGTTCTTC. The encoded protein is CASSPRGAGFREQFF.

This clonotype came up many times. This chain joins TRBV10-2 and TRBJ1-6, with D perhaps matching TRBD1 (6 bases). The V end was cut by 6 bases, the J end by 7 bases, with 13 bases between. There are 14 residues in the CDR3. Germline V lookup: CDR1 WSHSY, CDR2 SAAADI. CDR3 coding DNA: TGCGCCAGCAGGAACAGGGTTTTCAATTCACCCCTCCACTTT. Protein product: CASRNRVFNSPLHF.

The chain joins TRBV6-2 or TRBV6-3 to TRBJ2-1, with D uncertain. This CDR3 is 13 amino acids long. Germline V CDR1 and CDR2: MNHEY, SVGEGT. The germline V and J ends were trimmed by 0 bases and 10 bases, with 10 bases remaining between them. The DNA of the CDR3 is TGTGCCAGCAGTTACTCAATGGTCGGAGAGCAGTTCTTC. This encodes CASSYSMVGEQFF.

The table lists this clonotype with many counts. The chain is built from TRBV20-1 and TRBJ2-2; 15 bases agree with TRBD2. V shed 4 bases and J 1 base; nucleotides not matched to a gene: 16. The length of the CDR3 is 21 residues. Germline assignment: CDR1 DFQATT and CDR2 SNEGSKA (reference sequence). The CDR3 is CSATPGGTGTSGGLNTGELFF. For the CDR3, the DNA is TGCAGTGCTACCCCTGGGGGAACCGGGACTAGCGGGGGGCTGAACACCGGGGAGCTGTTTTTT.

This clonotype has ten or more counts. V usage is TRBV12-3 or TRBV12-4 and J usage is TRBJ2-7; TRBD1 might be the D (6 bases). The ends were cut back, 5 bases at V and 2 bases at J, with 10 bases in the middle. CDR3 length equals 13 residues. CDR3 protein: CASSLRGPYEQYF. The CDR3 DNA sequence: TGTGCCAGCAGTCTCAGGGGTCCCTACGAGCAGTACTTC.

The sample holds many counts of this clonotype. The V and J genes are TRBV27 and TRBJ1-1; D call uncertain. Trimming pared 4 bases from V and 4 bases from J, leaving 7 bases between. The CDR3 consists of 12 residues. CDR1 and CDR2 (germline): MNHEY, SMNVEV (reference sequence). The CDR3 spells CASSSTTTEAFF. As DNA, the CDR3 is TGTGCCAGCAGTTCTACCACCACTGAAGCTTTCTTT.

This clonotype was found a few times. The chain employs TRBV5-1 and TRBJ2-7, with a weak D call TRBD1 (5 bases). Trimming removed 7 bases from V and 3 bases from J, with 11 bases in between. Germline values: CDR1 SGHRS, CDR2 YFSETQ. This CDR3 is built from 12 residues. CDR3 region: CASSGAHYEQYF. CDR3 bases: TGCGCCAGCTCTGGGGCCCACTACGAGCAGTACTTC.

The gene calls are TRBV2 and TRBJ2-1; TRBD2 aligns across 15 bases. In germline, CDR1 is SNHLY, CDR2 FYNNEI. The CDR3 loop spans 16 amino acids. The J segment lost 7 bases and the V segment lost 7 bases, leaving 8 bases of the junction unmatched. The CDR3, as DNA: TGTGCCAGCAAGGGACTAGCGGGGGGAAGTTGGAATGAGCAGTTCTTC. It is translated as CASKGLAGGSWNEQFF.

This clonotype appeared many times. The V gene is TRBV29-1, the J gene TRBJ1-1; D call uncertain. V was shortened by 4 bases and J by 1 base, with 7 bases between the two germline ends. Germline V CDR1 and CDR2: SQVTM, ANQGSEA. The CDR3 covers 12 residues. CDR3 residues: CSVAAENTEAFF. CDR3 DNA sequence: TGCAGCGTTGCAGCGGAGAACACTGAAGCTTTCTTT. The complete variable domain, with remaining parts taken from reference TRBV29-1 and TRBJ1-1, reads SAVISQKPSRDICQRGTSLTIQCQVDSQVTMMFWYRQQPGQSLTLIATANQGSEATYESGFVIDKFPISRPNLTFSTLTVSNMSPEDSSIYLCSVAAENTEAFFGQGTRLTVV.

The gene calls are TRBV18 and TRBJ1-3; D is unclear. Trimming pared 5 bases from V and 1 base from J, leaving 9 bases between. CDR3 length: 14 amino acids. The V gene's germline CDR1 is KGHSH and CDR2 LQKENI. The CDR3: CASSTRTSGNTIYF. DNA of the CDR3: TGTGCCAGCTCAACAAGGACTTCTGGAAACACCATATATTTT.

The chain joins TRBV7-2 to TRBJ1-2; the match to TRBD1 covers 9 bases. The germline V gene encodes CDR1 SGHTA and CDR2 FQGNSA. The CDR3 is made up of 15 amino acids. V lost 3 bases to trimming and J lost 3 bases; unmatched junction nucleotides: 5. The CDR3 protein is CASSFGQGKDYGYTF. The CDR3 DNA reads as TGTGCCAGCAGCTTTGGACAGGGGAAGGACTATGGCTACACCTTC.

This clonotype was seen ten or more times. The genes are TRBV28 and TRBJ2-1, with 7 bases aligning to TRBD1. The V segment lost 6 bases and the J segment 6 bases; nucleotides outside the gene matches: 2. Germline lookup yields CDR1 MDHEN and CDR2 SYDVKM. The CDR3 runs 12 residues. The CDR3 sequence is CASSGDSNEQFF. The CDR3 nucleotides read TGTGCCAGCAGCGGGGACAGCAATGAGCAGTTCTTC.

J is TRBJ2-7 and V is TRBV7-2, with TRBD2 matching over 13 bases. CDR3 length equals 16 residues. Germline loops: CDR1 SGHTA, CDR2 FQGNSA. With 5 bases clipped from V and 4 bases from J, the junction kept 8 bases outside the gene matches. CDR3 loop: CASSTGLAGVGYEQYF. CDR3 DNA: TGTGCCAGCAGCACCGGACTAGCGGGGGTTGGTTACGAGCAGTACTTC.

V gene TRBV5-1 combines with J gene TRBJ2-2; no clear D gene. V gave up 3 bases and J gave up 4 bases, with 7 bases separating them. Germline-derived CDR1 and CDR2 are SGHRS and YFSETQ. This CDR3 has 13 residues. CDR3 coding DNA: TGCGCCAGCAGCTGGGGTACCACCGGGGAGCTGTTTTTT. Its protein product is CASSWGTTGELFF.

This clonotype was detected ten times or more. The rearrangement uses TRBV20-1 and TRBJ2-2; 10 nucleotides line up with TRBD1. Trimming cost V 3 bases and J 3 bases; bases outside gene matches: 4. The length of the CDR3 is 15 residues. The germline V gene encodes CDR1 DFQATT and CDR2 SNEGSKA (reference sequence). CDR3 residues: CSARTGTGDTGELFF. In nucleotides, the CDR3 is TGCAGTGCTAGGACGGGGACAGGGGACACCGGGGAGCTGTTTTTT.

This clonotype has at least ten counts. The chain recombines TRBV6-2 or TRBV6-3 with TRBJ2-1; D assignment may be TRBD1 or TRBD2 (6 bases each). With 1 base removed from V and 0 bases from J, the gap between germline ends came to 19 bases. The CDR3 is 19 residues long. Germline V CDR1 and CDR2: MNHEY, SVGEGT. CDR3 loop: CASSYWDTGLTSSYNEQFF. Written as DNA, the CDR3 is TGTGCCAGCAGTTACTGGGACACGGGACTGACGAGCTCCTACAATGAGCAGTTCTTC.

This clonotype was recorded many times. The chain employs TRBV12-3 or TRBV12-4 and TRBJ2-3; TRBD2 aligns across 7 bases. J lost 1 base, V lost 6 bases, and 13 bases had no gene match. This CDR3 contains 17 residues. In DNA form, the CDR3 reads TGTGCCAGCAGCCAAAGCGGGGCGGGGGTACGCACAGATACGCAGTATTTT. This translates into CASSQSGAGVRTDTQYF.

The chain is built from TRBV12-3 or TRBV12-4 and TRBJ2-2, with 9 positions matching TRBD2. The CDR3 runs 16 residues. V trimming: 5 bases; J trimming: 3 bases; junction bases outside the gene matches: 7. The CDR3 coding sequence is TGTGCCAGCAGTCCCAGCGGGGGGACCTACACCGGGGAGCTGTTTTTT. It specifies CASSPSGGTYTGELFF.

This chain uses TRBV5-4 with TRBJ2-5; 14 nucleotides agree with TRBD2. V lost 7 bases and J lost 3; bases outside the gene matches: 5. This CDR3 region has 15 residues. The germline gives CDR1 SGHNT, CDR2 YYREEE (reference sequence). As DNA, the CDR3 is TGTGCCAGCGCGGAGGGACTAGCGGGGGAAGAGACCCAGTACTTC. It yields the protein CASAEGLAGEETQYF.

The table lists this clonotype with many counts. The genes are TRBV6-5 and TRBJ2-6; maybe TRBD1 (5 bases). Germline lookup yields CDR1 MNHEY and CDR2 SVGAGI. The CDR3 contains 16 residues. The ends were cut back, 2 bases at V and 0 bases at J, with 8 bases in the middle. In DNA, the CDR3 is TGTGCCAGCAGTTACGCAGGGAACTCTGGGGCCAACGTCCTGACTTTC. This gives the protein CASSYAGNSGANVLTF.